In its sample, the clone carrying this TCR beta chain was seen many times. The CDR3 is 16 residues long. CDR1 is MNHNS and CDR2 is SASEGT in the germline V gene. Trimming cost V 5 bases and J 6 bases; bases outside gene matches: 9. These data originate in a study of regulatory T cells in long-lasting Graves disease. Specified time point: newly diagnosed GD, antithyroid drugs for less than 3 months. PBMCs were the source of the RNA used for TCR sequencing. Construction of TCR beta libraries relied on iRepertoire HTBI primers and on Arm-PCR targeting CDR3 regions. Via MiXCR, TCRdb re-called the multiplex PCR reads, giving one row per CDR3 protein. The sample carries roughly 420,000 distinct CDR3 sequences, roughly 15% recorded once.

The chain uses TRBV6-1 and TRBJ2-3; 12 bases map to TRBD2. The receptor was isolated from a female donor with Graves disease. The sequencing here drew on peripheral blood mononuclear cells (PBMCs), taken at new diagnosis, from a patient treated with antithyroid drugs. CDR3 amino acids: CASSPTFTSGGDTQYF. The CDR3, as DNA: TGTGCCAGCAGTCCTACCTTTACTAGCGGGGGGGATACGCAGTATTTT.